One and the same sample provided the 9 T cell receptor beta chains below, sequenced in a study of cytomegalovirus exposure and HLA in healthy donors. This PCR relied on a set of 60 Vbeta primers and 13 Jbeta primers. The assay was immunoSEQ multiplex PCR, and TCRdb's table has in-frame clones only and misses some. Its table lists about 120,000 clones. Specimen: PBMCs. Source of these receptors: a man aged 18 to 29 in good health and CMV-seronegative.

The chain uses TRBV7-9 and TRBJ2-7; TRBD2 matches at 10 bases. Germline CDR1 is SEHNR and CDR2 is FQNEAQ (reference sequence). This CDR3 is built from 15 residues. V gave up 1 base and J gave up 3 bases; unmatched junction bases: 3. The CDR3 nucleotides read TGTGCCAGCAGCTTAGTGTCTAGCGGGAGCTACGAGCAGTACTTC. Protein product: CASSLVSSGSYEQYF.

The V and J genes are TRBV4-3 and TRBJ2-5; 11 bases agree with TRBD1. The CDR3 extends over 15 amino acids. The ends lost 9 bases at V and 5 bases at J; junction bases unmatched: 11. The germline gives CDR1 LGHNA, CDR2 YSLEER. CDR3 sequence (DNA): TGCGCCAGTGGTTCGGACAGGGGGCCGGAGGAGACCCAGTACTTC. Translating gives CASGSDRGPEETQYF.

J is TRBJ2-1 and V is TRBV7-2, with 7 bases fitting TRBD2. The J segment lost 1 base and the V segment lost 5 bases, leaving 5 bases of the junction unmatched. CDR1 is SGHTA and CDR2 is FQGNSA in the germline V gene. CDR3 length: 15 residues. In nucleotides, the CDR3 is TGTGCCAGCAGCCTCACTAGCGCGTCCTACAATGAGCAGTTCTTC. This sequence encodes CASSLTSASYNEQFF.

The gene calls are TRBV28 and TRBJ1-3; 7 bases are shared with TRBD1. This CDR3 contains 18 residues. The trim removed 1 base at V and 2 bases at J, leaving 11 bases unmatched. Per germline, CDR1 MDHEN and CDR2 SYDVKM. The CDR3 reads CASSLYLDRVEPGNTIYF. CDR3 bases: TGTGCCAGCAGTTTATACCTTGACAGGGTGGAACCTGGAAACACCATATATTTT.

This rearrangement joins TRBV5-1 to TRBJ2-1; TRBD1 agrees at 9 bases. This CDR3 is built from 20 residues. The V and J ends lost 4 bases and 0 bases, in that order; junction bases with no gene match: 17. Germline values: CDR1 SGHRS, CDR2 YFSETQ. The DNA of the CDR3 is TGCGCCAGCAGCAACGCCGGGACAGGGAAGGCATATGGCTCCTACAATGAGCAGTTCTTC. The encoded protein is CASSNAGTGKAYGSYNEQFF.

The chain links TRBV6-5 to TRBJ1-2; 8 nucleotides agree with TRBD1. CDR1 is MNHEY and CDR2 is SVGAGI in the germline V gene. Trimming at V came to 6 bases and at J to 4 bases, leaving 4 bases not matched to a gene. The CDR3 has 13 residues. CDR3 sequence reads: CASRPGTGYGYTF. The CDR3 DNA reads TGTGCCAGCAGACCCGGGACAGGCTATGGCTACACCTTC.

The chain employs TRBV5-1 and TRBJ2-7, with D possibly matching TRBD2 (6 bases). V was pared by 0 bases and J by 2 bases, with 15 bases between. The CDR3 is made up of 16 amino acids. In germline, CDR1 is SGHRS, CDR2 YFSETQ. DNA of the CDR3: TGCGCCAGCAGCTTGGAAGGAGGGACCCCTCCCTACGAGCAGTACTTC. Translation: CASSLEGGTPPYEQYF.

The chain is built from TRBV19 and TRBJ1-5; no definite D call. The V and J ends lost 5 bases and 0 bases respectively, with 8 bases between them. There are 14 residues in the CDR3. CDR1 and CDR2 from the germline V gene are LNHDA and SQIVND (reference sequence). The CDR3 DNA sequence: TGTGCCAGTAGTGCTTCAGATAGCAATCAGCCCCAGCATTTT. Translating it yields CASSASDSNQPQHF.

The gene calls are TRBV6-1 and TRBJ1-1; 11 bases map to TRBD1. CDR1 is MNHNS, CDR2 SASEGT, per germline. V gave up 8 bases and J gave up 6 bases; unmatched junction bases: 8. This CDR3 contains 14 residues. The CDR3 nucleotides read TGTGCCAGCTGGGGGACAGGGGGTAGGGCTGAAGCTTTCTTT. Its protein product is CASWGTGGRAEAFF.